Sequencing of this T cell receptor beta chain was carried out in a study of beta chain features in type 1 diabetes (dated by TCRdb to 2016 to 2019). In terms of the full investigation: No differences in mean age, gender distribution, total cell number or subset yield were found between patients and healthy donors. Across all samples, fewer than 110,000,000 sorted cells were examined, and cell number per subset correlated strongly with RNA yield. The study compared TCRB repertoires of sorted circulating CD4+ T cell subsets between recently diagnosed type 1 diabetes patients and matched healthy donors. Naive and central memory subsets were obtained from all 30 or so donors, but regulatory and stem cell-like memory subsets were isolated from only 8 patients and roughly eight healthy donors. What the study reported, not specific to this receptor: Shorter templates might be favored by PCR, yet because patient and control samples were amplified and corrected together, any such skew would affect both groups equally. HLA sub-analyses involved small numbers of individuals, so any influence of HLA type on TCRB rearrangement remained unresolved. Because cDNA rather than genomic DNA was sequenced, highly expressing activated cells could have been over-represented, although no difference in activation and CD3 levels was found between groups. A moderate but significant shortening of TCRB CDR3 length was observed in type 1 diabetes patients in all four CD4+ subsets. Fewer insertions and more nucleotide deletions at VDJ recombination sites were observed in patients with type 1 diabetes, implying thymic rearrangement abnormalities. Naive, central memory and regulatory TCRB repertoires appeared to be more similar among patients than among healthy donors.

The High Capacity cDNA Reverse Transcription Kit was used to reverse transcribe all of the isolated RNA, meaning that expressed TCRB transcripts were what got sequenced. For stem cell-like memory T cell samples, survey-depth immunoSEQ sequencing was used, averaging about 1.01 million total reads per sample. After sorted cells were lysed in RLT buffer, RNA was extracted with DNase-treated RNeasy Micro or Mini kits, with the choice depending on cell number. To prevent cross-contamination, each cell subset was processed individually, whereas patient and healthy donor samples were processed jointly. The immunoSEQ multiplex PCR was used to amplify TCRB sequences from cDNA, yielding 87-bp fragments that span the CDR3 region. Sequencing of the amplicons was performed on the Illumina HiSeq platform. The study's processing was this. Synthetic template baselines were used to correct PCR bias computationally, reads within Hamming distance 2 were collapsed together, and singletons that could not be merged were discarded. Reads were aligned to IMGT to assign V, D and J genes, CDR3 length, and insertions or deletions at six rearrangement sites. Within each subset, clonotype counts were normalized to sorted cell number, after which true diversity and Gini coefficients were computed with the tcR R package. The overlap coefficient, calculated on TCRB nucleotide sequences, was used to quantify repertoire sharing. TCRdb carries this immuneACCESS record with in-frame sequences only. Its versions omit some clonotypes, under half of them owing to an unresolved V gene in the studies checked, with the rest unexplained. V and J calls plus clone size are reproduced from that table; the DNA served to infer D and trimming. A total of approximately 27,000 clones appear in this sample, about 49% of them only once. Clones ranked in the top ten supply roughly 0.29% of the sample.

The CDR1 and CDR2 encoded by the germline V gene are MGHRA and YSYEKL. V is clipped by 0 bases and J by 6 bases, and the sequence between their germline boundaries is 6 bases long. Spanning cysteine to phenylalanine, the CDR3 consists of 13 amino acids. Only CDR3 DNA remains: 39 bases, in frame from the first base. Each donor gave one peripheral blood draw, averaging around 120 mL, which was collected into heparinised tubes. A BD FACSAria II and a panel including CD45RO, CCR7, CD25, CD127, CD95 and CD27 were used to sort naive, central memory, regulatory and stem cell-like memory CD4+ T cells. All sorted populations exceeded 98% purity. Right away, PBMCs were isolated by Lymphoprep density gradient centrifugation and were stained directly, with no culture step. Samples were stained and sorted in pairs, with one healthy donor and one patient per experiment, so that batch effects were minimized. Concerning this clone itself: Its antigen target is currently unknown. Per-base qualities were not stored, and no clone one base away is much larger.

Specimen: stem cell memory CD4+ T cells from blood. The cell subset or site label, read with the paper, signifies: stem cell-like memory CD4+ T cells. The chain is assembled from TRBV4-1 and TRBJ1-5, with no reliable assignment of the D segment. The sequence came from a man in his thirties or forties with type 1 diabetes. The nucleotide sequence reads TGCGCCAGCAGCCAAGAGCGGGGTCAGCCCCAGCATTTT. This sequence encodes CASSQERGQPQHF.